This T cell receptor (beta chain) was sequenced for a study of human versus mouse CDR3 diversity and MHC coevolution. Study background: Reported immunoSEQ sensitivity was one in 200,000 T cells, with reduced amplification bias. Between about 5.5 x 10^6 and 1.8 x 10^7 valid reads came from each sample.

Notes on this clone: Its cognate antigen is unknown.

Overall study results and limits: Human CDR3s averaged more deletions and insertions than mouse CDR3s.

V lost 1 base and J 0 bases, leaving 10 bases between the germline ends. Germline V gives CDR1 GTSNPN, CDR2 SVGIG (reference sequence). There are 15 residues in the CDR3. Profiling relied on immunoSEQ multiplex PCR, and the TCRdb table lists in-frame clones only, not all of them. The table has tens of thousands of clones, about 90% seen once; the top ten hold around 0.15%. Naive CD4 T cells were sorted as CD45RO-negative, CD62L-positive. The chain employs TRBV30 and TRBJ1-3; tentatively, D is TRBD1 (5 bases). The origin of this receptor is a person aged 30-69 years in good health. What was sequenced was naive CD4+ T cells from blood. Subset of the sample: CD45RO-negative CD62L-positive naive CD4 T cells. The DNA of the CDR3 is TGTGCCTGGAGTGGTCAGACAGACTCTGGAAACACCATATATTTT. Translated: CAWSGQTDSGNTIYF.